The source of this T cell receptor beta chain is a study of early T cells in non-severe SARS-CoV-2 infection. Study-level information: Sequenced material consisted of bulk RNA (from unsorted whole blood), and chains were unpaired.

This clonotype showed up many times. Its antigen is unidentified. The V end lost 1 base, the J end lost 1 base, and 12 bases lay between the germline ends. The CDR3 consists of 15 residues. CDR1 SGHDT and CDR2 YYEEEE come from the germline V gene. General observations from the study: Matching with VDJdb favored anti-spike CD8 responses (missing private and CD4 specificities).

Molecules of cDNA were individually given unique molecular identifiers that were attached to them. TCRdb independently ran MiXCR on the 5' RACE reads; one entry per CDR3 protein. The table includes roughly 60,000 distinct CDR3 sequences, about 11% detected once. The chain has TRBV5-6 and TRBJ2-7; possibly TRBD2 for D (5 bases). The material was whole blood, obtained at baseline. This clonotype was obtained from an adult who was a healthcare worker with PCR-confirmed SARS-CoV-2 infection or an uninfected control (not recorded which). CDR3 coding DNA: TGTGCCAGCAGCTTGCGGTCGAGAGGGTCCTACGAGCAGTACTTC. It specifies CASSLRSRGSYEQYF.